The present T cell receptor (beta chain) was sequenced within a study of OX40 agonist ivuxolimab in advanced cancers. Background on the study: Patients were treated with ivuxolimab, an agonistic anti-OX40 (CD134) antibody. While on treatment, patients had intravenous ivuxolimab at 0.01 to 10 mg/kg every 2 weeks.

Study-level results: Relative to CD4+, CD8+ T cells held more expanded clones on average. Some patients without response likewise showed low normalized clonal expansion.

The assay was immunoSEQ multiplex PCR, and TCRdb's table has in-frame clones only and misses some. This table holds 99,000 or so clones, 85% to 95% found once. Of note for this clone: No antigen is known for it.

V lost 4 bases and J 7 bases, leaving 12 bases between the germline ends. This CDR3 comprises 13 residues. Germline lookup yields CDR1 SGHTA and CDR2 FQGTGA. J is TRBJ2-3 and V is TRBV7-3; D possibly corresponds to TRBD2 (6 bases). The TCR originated in an adult with an advanced solid tumor such as melanoma, head and neck, liver or kidney cancer. The material was CD4+ or CD8+ T cells sorted from blood, obtained in a trial of the OX40 agonist ivuxolimab. The CDR3 DNA reads TGTGCCAGCAGCTCCGGGAGTATAAATACGCAGTATTTT. It translates to CASSSGSINTQYF.